The source of this T cell receptor (beta chain) is a study of blood T cell repertoires in COVID-19. Background on the study: The United States, Italy and Spain were the sources of the acute and convalescent COVID-19 samples. PBMCs, B-cell-depleted T cells, or T cells provided the cDNA or gDNA that made up the material.

Per the original data handling: Reference gene primers were amplified, and this amplification served to estimate nucleated cell counts. Data came from immunoSEQ multiplex PCR; TCRdb stores just in-frame clones and leaves some out. V, J and clone size reflect that table, while D and trimming were determined from the DNA. The sample holds fewer than 250,000 clones, almost 90% seen once. V lost 1 base and J 2 bases, leaving 9 bases between the germline ends. Looked up from germline, CDR1 is SGHTS and CDR2 is YDEGEE. CDR3 length: 14 amino acids. Sequencing used peripheral blood. This TCR was sampled from a woman aged 60-75 years with acute or convalescent COVID-19. The chain employs TRBV5-8 and TRBJ1-2; TRBD1 is a possible D gene (5 bases). CDR3 region: CASSLRGGNYGYTF. Here the CDR3 DNA reads TGTGCCAGCAGCTTGAGGGGAGGCAACTATGGCTACACCTTC.